The 31 T cell receptor beta chains given below trace back to one sample, sequenced in a study of vaccination and CD4 T cells after COVID-19. Oncomine TCR Beta short-read sequencing was applied to DNA from cultured CD4+ T cells. In TCRdb, the PCR reads were re-called with MiXCR into one record per CDR3 protein. Here the sample spans 7,000 to 8,500 distinct CDR3 sequences, approximately 40% being singletons. The treatment: roughly 10-day PBMC culture with coronavirus spike peptide pools or control peptides (ViraFEST assay). Before the COVID-19 pandemic (2011-2018), CD4+ T cells were obtained from the unexposed donor. These receptors have no identified antigens. Specimen: CD4+ T cells from blood, cultured in vitro. These receptors came from a human donor in good health.

The rearrangement joins TRBV6-1 to TRBJ2-3; no definite D call. The CDR3 contains 11 residues. Germline CDR1 and CDR2: MNHNS and SASEGT. Trimming shortened V by 6 bases and J by 14 bases, and 15 bases separated the two germline ends. Written as DNA, the CDR3 is TGTGCCAGCAGAAGTACGGGCACGGGGTATTTT. Amino acid sequence: CASRSTGTGYF.

For the CDR3, the DNA is TGTGCCAGCAGTTTTGCCGGGGCTTATAGCAATCAGCCCCAGCATTTT. It encodes CASSFAGAYSNQPQHF. The genes are TRBV27 and TRBJ1-5, with D possibly matching TRBD1 (5 bases). Germline V gene sequence: CDR1 MNHEY, CDR2 SMNVEV (reference sequence). CDR3 length: 16 residues. With 3 bases removed from V and 0 bases from J, the gap between germline ends came to 12 bases.

This clonotype was detected only a few times. The V and J genes are TRBV7-6 and TRBJ2-1; D gene uncertain. CDR1 and CDR2 from the germline V gene are SGHVS and FNYEAQ. The CDR3 contains 14 residues. V lost 2 bases, J lost 1 base, and 6 bases lay in between. The CDR3 spells CASSLIGSYNEQFF. The CDR3 region has the DNA TGTGCCAGCAGCTTAATCGGGTCCTACAATGAGCAGTTCTTC.

V gene TRBV19 combines with J gene TRBJ2-5; D perhaps matches TRBD2 (5 bases). CDR3 length: 14 residues. Germline CDR1 is LNHDA and CDR2 is SQIVND (reference sequence). The V end lost 6 bases, the J end lost 4 bases, and 15 bases lay between the germline ends. The CDR3 region has the DNA TGTGCCAGTAGAACTGGGAGCGGTGGAGAGACCCAGTACTTC. It encodes CASRTGSGGETQYF.

This clonotype was observed a single time. V gene TRBV5-1 combines with J gene TRBJ2-5; 11 positions agree with TRBD1. J gave up 4 bases and V 4 bases, and 3 bases lay outside the gene matches. The CDR3 is made up of 14 amino acids. CDR1 is SGHRS, CDR2 YFSETQ, per germline. The CDR3 reads CASSGQGAGETQYF. Here the CDR3 DNA reads TGCGCCAGCAGCGGACAGGGGGCTGGAGAGACCCAGTACTTC.

This chain uses TRBV5-8 with TRBJ1-3; D not resolved. V shed 1 base and J shed 0 bases, with 2 bases lying between them. This CDR3 is built from 13 residues. The V gene's germline CDR1 is SGHTS and CDR2 YDEGEE. Written as DNA, the CDR3 is TGTGCCAGCAGCTTGCTCTCTGGAAACACCATATATTTT. Protein product: CASSLLSGNTIYF.

This clonotype was observed a few times. This sequence joins TRBV7-9 and TRBJ2-4, with D possibly TRBD2 on 5 matching bases. V was pared by 5 bases and J by 8 bases, with 13 bases between. The CDR3 runs 13 residues. The germline V gene encodes CDR1 SEHNR and CDR2 FQNEAQ (reference sequence). CDR3 region: CASSGMVGDIQYF. CDR3 bases: TGTGCCAGCAGCGGTATGGTCGGGGACATTCAGTACTTC. The complete variable domain, with remaining parts taken from reference TRBV7-9 and TRBJ2-4, reads DTGVSQNPRHKITKRGQNVTFRCDPISEHNRLYWYRQTLGQGPEFLTYFQNEAQLEKSRLLSDRFSAERPKGSFSTLEIQRTEQGDSAMYLCASSGMVGDIQYFGAGTRLSVL.

This clonotype occurred a few times. Here the CDR3 reads CASSLAITGELFF. CDR3 in DNA: TGTGCCAGCAGCTTAGCGATCACCGGGGAGCTGTTTTTT. The V call is TRBV7-2, the J call TRBJ2-2, with D unclear. The CDR3 runs to 13 residues. Germline V gene lookup returns CDR1 SGHTA and CDR2 FQGNSA. Trimming pared 0 bases from V and 4 bases from J, leaving 3 bases between.

The gene calls are TRBV6-5 and TRBJ1-1; the D is unclear. V shed 2 bases and J shed 1 base, with 8 bases lying between them. The CDR3 contains 14 residues. CDR1 is MNHEY, CDR2 SVGAGI, per germline. CDR3 in DNA: TGTGCCAGCAGTTACCGCACGGGGAACACTGAAGCTTTCTTT. Translating it yields CASSYRTGNTEAFF.

The rearrangement joins TRBV20-1 to TRBJ1-1, with a possible D match to TRBD1 (5 bases). From germline, CDR1 is DFQATT and CDR2 SNEGSKA (reference sequence). V lost 1 base and J lost 10, with 16 bases in between. This CDR3 contains 13 residues. CDR3 protein: CSARGGRAGVAFF. In DNA form, the CDR3 reads TGCAGTGCTAGAGGGGGCAGGGCTGGCGTAGCTTTCTTT.

This clonotype showed up just a few times. The rearrangement uses TRBV19 and TRBJ1-1; no firm D call. The CDR3 length is 15 residues. CDR1 LNHDA and CDR2 SQIVND come from the germline V gene (reference sequence). The V end was cut by 3 bases, the J end by 0 bases, with 11 bases between. The CDR3 nucleotides read TGTGCCAGTAGTATCGGTAAGGTCATGAACACTGAAGCTTTCTTT. It codes for CASSIGKVMNTEAFF.

The chain has TRBV27 and TRBJ2-1; 12 bases are a match to TRBD2. The CDR3 runs to 15 residues. The junction had 10 bases not matched to a gene; V was cut back by 4 bases and J by 12 bases. Germline CDR1 MNHEY, CDR2 SMNVEV (reference sequence). The CDR3 reads CASSSPTSGSSRQFF. The DNA of the CDR3 is TGTGCCAGCAGTTCACCGACTAGCGGGAGCTCCCGGCAGTTCTTC.

The J gene is TRBJ2-3, the V gene TRBV28; D may be TRBD1 (6 bases). The CDR3 is 13 residues long. V was cut by 6 bases and J by 2 bases, with 9 bases left in between. Germline lookup yields CDR1 MDHEN and CDR2 SYDVKM. CDR3 sequence: CASRAGATDTQYF. For the CDR3, the DNA is TGTGCCAGCAGAGCAGGGGCCACAGATACGCAGTATTTT.

The V call is TRBV11-2, the J call TRBJ2-5, with 7 nucleotides matching TRBD1. V gave up 1 base and J gave up 5 bases; unmatched junction bases: 19. The CDR3 is 19 residues long. Germline values: CDR1 SGHAT, CDR2 FQNNGV. CDR3 protein: CASSLVGHPGQIARETQYF. The CDR3 DNA reads TGTGCCAGCAGCTTAGTAGGCCATCCGGGACAGATTGCGAGGGAGACCCAGTACTTC.

This clonotype was recorded a few times. The J gene is TRBJ2-5, the V gene TRBV7-9, with 12 positions matching TRBD2. Germline V lookup: CDR1 SEHNR, CDR2 FQNEAQ (reference sequence). This CDR3 region has 19 residues. The junction had 16 bases not matched to a gene; V was cut back by 4 bases and J by 4 bases. The CDR3 nucleotides are TGTGCCAGCAGCTCCGACGGAAGGTCTAGCGGGGGGGCCTTAGAGACCCAGTACTTC. It codes for CASSSDGRSSGGALETQYF.

V gene TRBV11-2 combines with J gene TRBJ2-4; tentatively, D is TRBD2 (6 bases). From germline, CDR1 is SGHAT and CDR2 FQNNGV. CDR3 size: 13 residues. V gave up 6 bases and J gave up 8 bases, with 14 bases separating them. The CDR3 region is CASRGGRAHIQYF. CDR3 sequence (DNA): TGTGCCAGCAGGGGGGGAAGGGCGCACATTCAGTACTTC.

This clonotype appeared a few times. The chain couples TRBV4-3 to TRBJ1-1; D gene uncertain. Looked up from germline, CDR1 is LGHNA and CDR2 is YSLEER. This CDR3 spans 14 amino acids. V lost 0 bases, J lost 4 bases, and 9 bases lay in between. The CDR3 DNA is TGCGCCAGCAGCCAAGATAGGGTCTCCACTGAAGCTTTCTTT. Its protein is CASSQDRVSTEAFF.

CDR3 protein: CASSIRGTGPDTQYF. In nucleotides, the CDR3 is TGTGCCAGTAGTATTCGGGGCACCGGGCCAGATACGCAGTATTTT. The V call is TRBV19, the J call TRBJ2-3; either TRBD1 or TRBD2 may supply D (5 bases each). The germline V gene has CDR1 LNHDA and CDR2 SQIVND (reference sequence). This CDR3 has 15 residues. V lost 3 bases and J lost 4, with 14 bases in between.

V and J are TRBV6-1 and TRBJ2-3; 10 bases map to TRBD2. The V segment lost 8 bases and the J segment 0 bases; nucleotides outside the gene matches: 11. The CDR3 is 17 amino acids. Per germline, CDR1 MNHNS and CDR2 SASEGT. The CDR3 reads CASRLAGGISSTDTQYF. CDR3 DNA sequence: TGTGCCAGCCGATTAGCGGGGGGAATATCTAGCACAGATACGCAGTATTTT.

This chain links TRBV6-1 with TRBJ2-6, with D perhaps TRBD1 (6 bases). This CDR3 is 16 amino acids long. In germline, CDR1 is MNHNS, CDR2 SASEGT. Trimming left V 4 bases short and J 0 bases short, with 10 bases between. The CDR3 coding sequence is TGTGCCAGCAGTGGGGGGCGCTACTCTGGGGCCAACGTCCTGACTTTC. Translating it yields CASSGGRYSGANVLTF.

The rearrangement joins TRBV6-1 to TRBJ2-7; a weak D match, TRBD1 (6 bases). Germline CDR1 MNHNS, CDR2 SASEGT. The CDR3 is made up of 14 amino acids. V lost 6 bases and J 0 bases, leaving 12 bases between the germline ends. The CDR3 nucleotides are TGTGCCAGCAGAGCCGGACAGTCCTCCTACGAGCAGTACTTC. Residues: CASRAGQSSYEQYF.

The CDR3 loop is CASSREDTDTQYF. CDR3 DNA sequence: TGCGCCAGCAGCCGGGAGGACACAGATACGCAGTATTTT. The chain employs TRBV5-1 and TRBJ2-3; 7 bases line up with TRBD2. This CDR3 region has 13 residues. Trimming removed 4 bases from V and 2 bases from J; junction bases left unmatched: 1. Germline-derived CDR1 and CDR2 are SGHRS and YFSETQ.

The V call is TRBV6-5, the J call TRBJ1-2; D unresolved. The V end was cut by 4 bases, the J end by 0 bases, with 9 bases between. CDR3 size: 14 residues. Germline V gives CDR1 MNHEY, CDR2 SVGAGI. CDR3 DNA: TGTGCCAGCAGTTCAGTGGGCCCTAACTATGGCTACACCTTC. Amino acid sequence: CASSSVGPNYGYTF.

A word on this clonotype: The junction departs from the called germline gene at one end, perhaps through a read error. This rearrangement joins TRBV14 to TRBJ1-2; no definite D call. The V gene's germline CDR1 is SGHDN and CDR2 FVKESK. This CDR3 is built from 12 residues. CDR3 sequence: CASGQARRGYTF. The CDR3 DNA follows: TGTGCCAGCGGCCAAGCCAGGAGGGGCTACACCTTC.

The rearrangement uses TRBV14 and TRBJ1-2; D gene ambiguous. The CDR3 has 12 residues. The germline V gene encodes CDR1 SGHDN and CDR2 FVKESK. V was trimmed by 0 bases and J by 4 bases, leaving 3 bases between them. The CDR3 DNA reads TGTGCCAGCAGCCAAGAGACCTATGGCTACACCTTC. As protein: CASSQETYGYTF.

This clonotype was recorded a few times. The rearrangement links TRBV2 to TRBJ2-7; no clear D. V lost 5 bases to trimming and J lost 7 bases, with 15 bases between them. Germline CDR1 reads SNHLY; CDR2 reads FYNNEI. This CDR3 is 13 amino acids long. The CDR3 loop is CASSPNGKAEQYF. The DNA for the CDR3 is TGTGCCAGCAGTCCCAATGGTAAGGCGGAGCAGTACTTC.

The V call is TRBV7-8, the J call TRBJ1-5; 10 nucleotides line up with TRBD1. The trim removed 5 bases at V and 4 bases at J, leaving 2 bases unmatched. Germline lookup yields CDR1 SGHVS and CDR2 FQNEAQ. This CDR3 has 14 amino acids. CDR3 in amino acids: CASSQDRGNQPQHF. CDR3 coding DNA: TGTGCCAGCAGCCAGGACAGGGGGAATCAGCCCCAGCATTTT.

Here the CDR3 DNA reads TGTGCCAGCAGTGAGCGAGGGGGCGGATCACCCCTCCACTTT. Its translation is CASSERGGGSPLHF. V and J are TRBV2 and TRBJ1-6; 7 nucleotides line up with TRBD1. Germline V gene sequence: CDR1 SNHLY, CDR2 FYNNEI. The J segment lost 10 bases and the V segment lost 3 bases, leaving 6 bases of the junction unmatched. The CDR3 runs to 14 residues.

The chain is built from TRBV6-5 and TRBJ2-3; 7 nucleotides line up with TRBD2. There are 17 residues in the CDR3. Unmatched junction bases numbered 8, after V lost 2 bases and J lost 0 bases. CDR1 and CDR2 from the germline V gene are MNHEY and SVGAGI. The CDR3 coding sequence is TGTGCCAGCAGTTACGGGGCCATAGCGGGTAGCACAGATACGCAGTATTTT. As protein: CASSYGAIAGSTDTQYF.

The rearrangement links TRBV11-2 to TRBJ2-3; TRBD2 aligns across 9 bases. The V gene end was trimmed by 4 bases and the J gene end by 1 base; junction bases not matched to a gene: 12. Looked up from germline, CDR1 is SGHAT and CDR2 is FQNNGV. CDR3 length: 18 amino acids. The CDR3 coding sequence is TGTGCCAGCAGCTCGATATTGGGACTAGCCGTGCGCACAGATACGCAGTATTTT. Its translation is CASSSILGLAVRTDTQYF.

This chain links TRBV5-1 with TRBJ1-1; D call uncertain. V lost 4 bases, J lost 6 bases, and 10 bases lay in between. Germline lookup yields CDR1 SGHRS and CDR2 YFSETQ. The CDR3 is 12 amino acids. In DNA form, the CDR3 reads TGCGCCAGCAGCGGGGTCCAGGCTGAAGCTTTCTTT. Its protein is CASSGVQAEAFF. Supplemented by reference TRBV5-1 and TRBJ1-1, the full variable domain reads KAGVTQTPRYLIKTRGQQVTLSCSPISGHRSVSWYQQTPGQGLQFLFEYFSETQRNKGNFPGRFSGRQFSNSRSEMNVSTLELGDSALYLCASSGVQAEAFFGQGTRLTVV.